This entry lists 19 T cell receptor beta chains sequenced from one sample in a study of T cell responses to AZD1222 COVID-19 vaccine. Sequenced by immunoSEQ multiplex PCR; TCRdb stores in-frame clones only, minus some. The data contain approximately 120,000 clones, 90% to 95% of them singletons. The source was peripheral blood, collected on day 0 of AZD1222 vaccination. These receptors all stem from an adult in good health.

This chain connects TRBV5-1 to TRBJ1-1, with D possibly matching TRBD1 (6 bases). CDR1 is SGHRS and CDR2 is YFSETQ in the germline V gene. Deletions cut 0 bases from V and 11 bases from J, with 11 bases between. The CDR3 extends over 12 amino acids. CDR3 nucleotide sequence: TGCGCCAGCAGCTTGGATCAGGGGCCGGCTTTCTTT. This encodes CASSLDQGPAFF. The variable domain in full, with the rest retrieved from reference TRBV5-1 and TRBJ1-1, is KAGVTQTPRYLIKTRGQQVTLSCSPISGHRSVSWYQQTPGQGLQFLFEYFSETQRNKGNFPGRFSGRQFSNSRSEMNVSTLELGDSALYLCASSLDQGPAFFGQGTRLTVV.

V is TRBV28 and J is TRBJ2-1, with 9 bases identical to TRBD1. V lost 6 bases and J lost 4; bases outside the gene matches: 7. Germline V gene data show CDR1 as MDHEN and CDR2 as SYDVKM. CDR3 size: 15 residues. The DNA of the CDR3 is TGTGCCAGCAGGCCTATGACAGGGGGATACAATGAGCAGTTCTTC. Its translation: CASRPMTGGYNEQFF.

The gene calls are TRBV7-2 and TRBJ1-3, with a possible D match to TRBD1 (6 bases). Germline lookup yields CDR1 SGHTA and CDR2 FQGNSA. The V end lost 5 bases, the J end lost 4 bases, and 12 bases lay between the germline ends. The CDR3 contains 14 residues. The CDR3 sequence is CASSPQGLGNTIYF. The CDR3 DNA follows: TGTGCCAGCAGCCCACAGGGTTTAGGAAACACCATATATTTT.

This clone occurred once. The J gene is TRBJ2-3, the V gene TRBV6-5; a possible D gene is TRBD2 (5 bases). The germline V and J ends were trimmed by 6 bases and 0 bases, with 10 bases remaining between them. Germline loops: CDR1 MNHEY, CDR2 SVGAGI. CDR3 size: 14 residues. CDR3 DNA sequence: TGTGCCAGCAGGAGGGCAGTTAGCACAGATACGCAGTATTTT. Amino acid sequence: CASRRAVSTDTQYF.

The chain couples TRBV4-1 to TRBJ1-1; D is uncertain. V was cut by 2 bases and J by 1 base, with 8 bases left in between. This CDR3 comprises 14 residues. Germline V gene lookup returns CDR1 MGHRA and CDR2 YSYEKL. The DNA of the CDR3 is TGCGCCAGCAGCCAAACCCAACAGAACACTGAAGCTTTCTTT. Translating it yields CASSQTQQNTEAFF.

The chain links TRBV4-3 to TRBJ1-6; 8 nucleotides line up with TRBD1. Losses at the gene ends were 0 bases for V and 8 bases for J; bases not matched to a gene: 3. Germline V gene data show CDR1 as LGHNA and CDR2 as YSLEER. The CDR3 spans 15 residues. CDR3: CASSQEAGGYSPLHF. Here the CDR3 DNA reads TGCGCCAGCAGCCAAGAGGCAGGGGGCTATTCACCCCTCCACTTT.

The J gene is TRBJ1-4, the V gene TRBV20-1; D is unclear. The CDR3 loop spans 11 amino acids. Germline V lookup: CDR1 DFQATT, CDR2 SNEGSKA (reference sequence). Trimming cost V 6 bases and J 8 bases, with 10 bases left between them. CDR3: CSAYQGEKLFF. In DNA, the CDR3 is TGCAGTGCGTACCAAGGGGAAAAACTGTTTTTT.

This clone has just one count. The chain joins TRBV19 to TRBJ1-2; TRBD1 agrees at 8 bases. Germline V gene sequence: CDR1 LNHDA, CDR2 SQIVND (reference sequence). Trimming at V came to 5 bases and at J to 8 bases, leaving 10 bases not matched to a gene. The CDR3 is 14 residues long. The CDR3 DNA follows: TGTGCCAGTAGTCTCCTGGGACAGGACAGGGGCTACACCTTC. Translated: CASSLLGQDRGYTF.

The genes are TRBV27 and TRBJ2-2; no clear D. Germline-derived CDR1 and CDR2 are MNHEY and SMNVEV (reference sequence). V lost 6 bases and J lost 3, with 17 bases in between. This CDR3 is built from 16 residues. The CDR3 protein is CASSPQSSQHTGELFF. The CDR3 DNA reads TGTGCCAGCAGCCCCCAGAGCAGCCAACACACCGGGGAGCTGTTTTTT.

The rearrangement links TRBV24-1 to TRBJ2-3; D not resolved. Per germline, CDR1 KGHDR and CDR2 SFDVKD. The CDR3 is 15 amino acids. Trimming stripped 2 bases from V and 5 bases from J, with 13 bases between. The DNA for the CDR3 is TGTGCCACCAGTGATTGGACCCTATCAGGAGATACGCAGTATTTT. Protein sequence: CATSDWTLSGDTQYF.

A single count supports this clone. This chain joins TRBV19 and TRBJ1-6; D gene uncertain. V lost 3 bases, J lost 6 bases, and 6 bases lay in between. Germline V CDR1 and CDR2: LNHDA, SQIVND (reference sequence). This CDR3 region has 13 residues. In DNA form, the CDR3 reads TGTGCCAGTAGTATCGATTTTAATTCACCCCTCCACTTT. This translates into CASSIDFNSPLHF.

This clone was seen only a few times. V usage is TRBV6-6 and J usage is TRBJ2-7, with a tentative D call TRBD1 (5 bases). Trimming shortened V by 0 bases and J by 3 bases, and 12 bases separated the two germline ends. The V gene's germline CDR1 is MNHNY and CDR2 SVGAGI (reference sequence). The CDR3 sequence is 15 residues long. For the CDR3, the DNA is TGTGCCAGCAGTTACTCAAGGGGTAAGGGCTACGAGCAGTACTTC. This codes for CASSYSRGKGYEQYF.

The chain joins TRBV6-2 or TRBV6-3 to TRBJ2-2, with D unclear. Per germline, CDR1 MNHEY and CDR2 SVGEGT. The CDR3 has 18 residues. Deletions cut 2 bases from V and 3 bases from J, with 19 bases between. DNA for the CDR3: TGTGCCAGCAGTTACCCCACAGAGTGGAATGTTCACACCGGGGAGCTGTTTTTT. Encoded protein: CASSYPTEWNVHTGELFF.

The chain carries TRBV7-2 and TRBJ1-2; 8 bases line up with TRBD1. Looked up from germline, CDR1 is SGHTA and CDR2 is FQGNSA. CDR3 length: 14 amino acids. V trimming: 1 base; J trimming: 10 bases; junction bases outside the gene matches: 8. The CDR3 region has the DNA TGTGCCAGCAGCTTAGATGCGGCAGGGGGCGCCTACACCTTC. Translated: CASSLDAAGGAYTF.

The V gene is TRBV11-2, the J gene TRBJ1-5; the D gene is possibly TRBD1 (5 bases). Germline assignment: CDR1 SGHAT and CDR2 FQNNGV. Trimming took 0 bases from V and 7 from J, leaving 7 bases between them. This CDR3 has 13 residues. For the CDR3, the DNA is TGTGCCAGCAGCTTAGAGGAGGGGCAGCCCCAGCATTTT. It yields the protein CASSLEEGQPQHF.

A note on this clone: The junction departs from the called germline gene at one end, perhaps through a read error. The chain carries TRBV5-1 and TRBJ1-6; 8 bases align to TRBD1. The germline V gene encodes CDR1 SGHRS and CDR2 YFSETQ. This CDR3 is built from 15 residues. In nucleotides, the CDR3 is TGCGCCAGCAGCTTGGCGGGGACAGGCCGTTCAACCCTCCACTTT. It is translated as CASSLAGTGRSTLHF.

DNA for the CDR3: TGTGCCAGCAGCAGTAGCGGGAGGGCTAGCACAGATACGCAGTATTTT. As protein: CASSSSGRASTDTQYF. V and J are TRBV7-8 and TRBJ2-3; 11 bases map to TRBD2. The length of the CDR3 is 16 residues. Per germline, CDR1 SGHVS and CDR2 FQNEAQ. V lost 5 bases to trimming and J lost 0 bases; unmatched junction nucleotides: 4.

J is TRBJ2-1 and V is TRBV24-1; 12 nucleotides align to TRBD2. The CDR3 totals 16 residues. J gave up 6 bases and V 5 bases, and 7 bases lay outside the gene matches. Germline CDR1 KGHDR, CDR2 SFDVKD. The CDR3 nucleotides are TGTGCCACCAGTGCCGGACTAGCGGGAATCACCAATGAGCAGTTCTTC. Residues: CATSAGLAGITNEQFF.

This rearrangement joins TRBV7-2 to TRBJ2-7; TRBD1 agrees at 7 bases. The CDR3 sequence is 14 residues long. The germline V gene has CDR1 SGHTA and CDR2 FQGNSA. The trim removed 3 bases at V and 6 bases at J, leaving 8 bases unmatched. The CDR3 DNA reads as TGTGCCAGCAGCTTGAACAGGGGAGTCGGCGAGCAGTACTTC. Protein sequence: CASSLNRGVGEQYF.